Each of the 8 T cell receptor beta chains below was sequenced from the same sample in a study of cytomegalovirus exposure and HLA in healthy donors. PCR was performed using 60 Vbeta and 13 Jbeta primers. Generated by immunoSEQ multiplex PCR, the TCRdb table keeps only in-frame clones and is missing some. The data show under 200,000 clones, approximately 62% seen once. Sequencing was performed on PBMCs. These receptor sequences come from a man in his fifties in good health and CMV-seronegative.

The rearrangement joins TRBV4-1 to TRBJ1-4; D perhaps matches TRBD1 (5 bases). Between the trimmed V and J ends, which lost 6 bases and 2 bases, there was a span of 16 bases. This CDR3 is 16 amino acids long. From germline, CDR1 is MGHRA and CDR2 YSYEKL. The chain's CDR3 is CASSPGTLATNEKLFF. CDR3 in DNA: TGCGCCAGCAGTCCCGGGACTCTGGCTACTAATGAAAAACTGTTTTTT.

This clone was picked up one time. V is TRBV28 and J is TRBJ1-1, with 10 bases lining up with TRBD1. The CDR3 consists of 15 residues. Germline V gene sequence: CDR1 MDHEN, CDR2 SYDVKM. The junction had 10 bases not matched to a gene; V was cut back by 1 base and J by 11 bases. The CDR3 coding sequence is TGTGCCAGCAGTTTATTTGGGACAGGGGAGGAACGGGCTTTCTTT. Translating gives CASSLFGTGEERAFF.

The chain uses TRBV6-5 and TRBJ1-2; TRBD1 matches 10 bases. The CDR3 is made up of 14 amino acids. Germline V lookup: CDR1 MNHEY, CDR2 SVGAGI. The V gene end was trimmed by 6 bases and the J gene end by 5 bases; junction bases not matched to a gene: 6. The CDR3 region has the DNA TGTGCCAGCAGCACCCGACAGGGGGCGTATGGCTACACCTTC. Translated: CASSTRQGAYGYTF.

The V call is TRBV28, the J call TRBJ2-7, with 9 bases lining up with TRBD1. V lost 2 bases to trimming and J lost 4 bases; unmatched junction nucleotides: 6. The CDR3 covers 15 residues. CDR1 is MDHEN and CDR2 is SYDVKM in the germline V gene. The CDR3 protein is CASSLRQGGGYEQYF. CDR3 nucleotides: TGTGCCAGCAGTTTAAGACAGGGGGGCGGATACGAGCAGTACTTC. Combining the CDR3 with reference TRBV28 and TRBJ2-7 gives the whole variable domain DVKVTQSSRYLVKRTGEKVFLECVQDMDHENMFWYRQDPGLGLRLIYFSYDVKMKEKGDIPEGYSVSREKKERFSLILESASTNQTSMYLCASSLRQGGGYEQYFGPGTRLTVT.

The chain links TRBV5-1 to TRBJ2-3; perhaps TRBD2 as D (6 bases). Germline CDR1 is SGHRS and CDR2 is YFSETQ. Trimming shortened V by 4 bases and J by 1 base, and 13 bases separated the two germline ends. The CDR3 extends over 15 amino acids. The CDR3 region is CASSRDSSGTDTQYF. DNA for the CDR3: TGCGCCAGCAGCCGGGACTCCTCTGGCACAGATACGCAGTATTTT. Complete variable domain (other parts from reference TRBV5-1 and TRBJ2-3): KAGVTQTPRYLIKTRGQQVTLSCSPISGHRSVSWYQQTPGQGLQFLFEYFSETQRNKGNFPGRFSGRQFSNSRSEMNVSTLELGDSALYLCASSRDSSGTDTQYFGPGTRLTVL.

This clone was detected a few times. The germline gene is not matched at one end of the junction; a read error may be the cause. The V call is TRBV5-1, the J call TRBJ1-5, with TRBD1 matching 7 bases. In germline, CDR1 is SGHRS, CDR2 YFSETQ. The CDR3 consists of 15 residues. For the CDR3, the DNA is TGCGCCAGCAGATTGGGACAGCTTAGCAATCAGCCCCAGCATTTT. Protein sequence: CASRLGQLSNQPQHF.

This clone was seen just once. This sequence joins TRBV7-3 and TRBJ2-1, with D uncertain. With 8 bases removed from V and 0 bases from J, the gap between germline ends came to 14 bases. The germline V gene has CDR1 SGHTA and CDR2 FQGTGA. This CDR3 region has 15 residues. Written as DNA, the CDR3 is TGTGCCAGCGGCCCCTCCCCAACCTCCTACAATGAGCAGTTCTTC. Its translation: CASGPSPTSYNEQFF.

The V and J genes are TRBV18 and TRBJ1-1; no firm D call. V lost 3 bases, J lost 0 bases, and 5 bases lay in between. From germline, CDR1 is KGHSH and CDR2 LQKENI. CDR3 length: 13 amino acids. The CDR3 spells CASSPGMNTEAFF. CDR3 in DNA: TGTGCCAGCTCACCCGGGATGAACACTGAAGCTTTCTTT.